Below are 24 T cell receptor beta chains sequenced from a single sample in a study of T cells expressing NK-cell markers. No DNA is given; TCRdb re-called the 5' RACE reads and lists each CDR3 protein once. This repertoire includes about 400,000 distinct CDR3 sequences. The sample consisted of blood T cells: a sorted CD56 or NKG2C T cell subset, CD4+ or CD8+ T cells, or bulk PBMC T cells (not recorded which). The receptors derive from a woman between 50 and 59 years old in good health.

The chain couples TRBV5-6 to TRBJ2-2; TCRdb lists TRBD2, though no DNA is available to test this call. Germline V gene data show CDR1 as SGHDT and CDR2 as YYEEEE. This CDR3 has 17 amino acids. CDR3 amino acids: CASSLGLAGSRTGELFF.

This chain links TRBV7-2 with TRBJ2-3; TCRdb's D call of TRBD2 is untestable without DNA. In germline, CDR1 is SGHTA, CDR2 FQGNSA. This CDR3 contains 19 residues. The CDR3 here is CASSSRTRTSGSWGDTQYF.

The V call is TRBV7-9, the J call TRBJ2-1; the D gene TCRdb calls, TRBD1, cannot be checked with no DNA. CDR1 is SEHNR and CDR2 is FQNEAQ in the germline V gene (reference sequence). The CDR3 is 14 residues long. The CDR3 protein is CASSTTVERAPKFF.

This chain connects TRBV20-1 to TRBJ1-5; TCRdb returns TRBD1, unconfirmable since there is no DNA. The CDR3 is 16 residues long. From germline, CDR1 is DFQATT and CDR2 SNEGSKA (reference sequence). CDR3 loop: CSARTKGEPPNQPQHF.

The CDR3 loop is CASSFTGAGNQPQHF. This chain uses TRBV7-2 with TRBJ1-5; TCRdb calls TRBD1, which cannot be checked without DNA. The CDR3 length is 15 residues. Germline V gene sequence: CDR1 SGHTA, CDR2 FQGNSA.

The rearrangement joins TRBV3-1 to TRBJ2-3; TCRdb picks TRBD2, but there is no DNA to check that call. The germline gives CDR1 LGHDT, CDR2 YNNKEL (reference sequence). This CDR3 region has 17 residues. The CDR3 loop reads CASSSVGGGLDTDTQYF.

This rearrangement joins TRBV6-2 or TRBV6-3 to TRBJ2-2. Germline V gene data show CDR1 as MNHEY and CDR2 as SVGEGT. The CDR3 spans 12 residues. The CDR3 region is CASSYSNGELFF.

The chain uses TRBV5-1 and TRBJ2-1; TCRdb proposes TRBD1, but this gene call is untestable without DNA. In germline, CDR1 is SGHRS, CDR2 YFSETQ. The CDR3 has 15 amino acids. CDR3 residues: CASRLEQVTYNEQFF.

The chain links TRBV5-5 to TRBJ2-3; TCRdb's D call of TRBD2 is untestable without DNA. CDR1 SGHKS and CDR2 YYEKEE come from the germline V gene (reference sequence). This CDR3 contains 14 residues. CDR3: CASSTTSGADTQYF.

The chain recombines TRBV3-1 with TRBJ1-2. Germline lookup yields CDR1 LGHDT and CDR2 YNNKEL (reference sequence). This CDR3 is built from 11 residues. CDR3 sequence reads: CASSRSGGYTF.

CDR3 amino acids: CASSEWLGTGELFF. V usage is TRBV6-1 and J usage is TRBJ2-2. CDR1 and CDR2 from the germline V gene are MNHNS and SASEGT. The CDR3 consists of 14 residues.

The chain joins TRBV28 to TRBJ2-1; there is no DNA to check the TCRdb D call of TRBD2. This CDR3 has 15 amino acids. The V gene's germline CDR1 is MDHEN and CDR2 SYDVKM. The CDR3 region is CASSFRTSGYNEQFF. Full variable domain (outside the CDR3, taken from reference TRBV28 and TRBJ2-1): DVKVTQSSRYLVKRTGEKVFLECVQDMDHENMFWYRQDPGLGLRLIYFSYDVKMKEKGDIPEGYSVSREKKERFSLILESASTNQTSMYLCASSFRTSGYNEQFFGPGTRLTVL.

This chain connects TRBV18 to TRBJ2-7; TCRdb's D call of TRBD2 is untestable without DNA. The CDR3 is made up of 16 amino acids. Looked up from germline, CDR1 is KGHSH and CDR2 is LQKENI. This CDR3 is CASSPPGLAGVNEQYF.

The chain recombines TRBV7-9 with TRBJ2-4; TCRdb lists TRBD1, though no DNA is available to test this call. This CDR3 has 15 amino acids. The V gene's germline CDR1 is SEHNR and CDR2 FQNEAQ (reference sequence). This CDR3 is CASSLASLSGDIQYF.

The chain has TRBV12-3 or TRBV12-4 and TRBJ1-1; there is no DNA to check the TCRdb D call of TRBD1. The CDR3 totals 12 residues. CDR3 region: CASSFGGLGAFF.

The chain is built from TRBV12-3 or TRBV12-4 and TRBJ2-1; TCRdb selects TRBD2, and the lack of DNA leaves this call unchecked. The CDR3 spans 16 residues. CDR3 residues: CASSLAWRERYNEQFF.

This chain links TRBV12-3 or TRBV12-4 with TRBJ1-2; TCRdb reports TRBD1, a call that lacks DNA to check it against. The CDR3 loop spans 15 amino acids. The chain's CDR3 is CASSPKGGSNYGYTF.

This CDR3 is CAWSYRGRVNQPQHF. The genes are TRBV30 and TRBJ1-5; TCRdb's D call of TRBD1 is untestable without DNA. From germline, CDR1 is GTSNPN and CDR2 SVGIG (reference sequence). CDR3 length: 15 amino acids.

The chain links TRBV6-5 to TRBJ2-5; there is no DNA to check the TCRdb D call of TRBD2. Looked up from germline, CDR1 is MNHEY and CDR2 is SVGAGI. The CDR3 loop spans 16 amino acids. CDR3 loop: CASSTGLAGVRETQYF.

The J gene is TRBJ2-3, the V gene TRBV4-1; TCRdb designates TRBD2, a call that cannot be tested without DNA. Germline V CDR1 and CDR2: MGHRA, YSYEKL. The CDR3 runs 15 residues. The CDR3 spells CASSLSGYSTDTQYF.

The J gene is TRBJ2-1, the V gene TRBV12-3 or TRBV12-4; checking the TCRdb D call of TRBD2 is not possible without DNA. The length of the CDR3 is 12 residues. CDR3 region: CASSRGAGEQFF.

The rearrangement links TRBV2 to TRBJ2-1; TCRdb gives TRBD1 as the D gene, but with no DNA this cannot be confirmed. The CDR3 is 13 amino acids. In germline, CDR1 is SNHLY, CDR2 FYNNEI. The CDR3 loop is CASSEMRAGAKFF.

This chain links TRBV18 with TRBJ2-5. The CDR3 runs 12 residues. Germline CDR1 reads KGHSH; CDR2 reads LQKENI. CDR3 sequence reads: CASSPPGAGQYF.

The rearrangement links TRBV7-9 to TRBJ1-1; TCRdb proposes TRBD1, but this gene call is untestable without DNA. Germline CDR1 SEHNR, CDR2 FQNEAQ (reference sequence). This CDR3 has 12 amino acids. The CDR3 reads CASGPGWAEAFF.